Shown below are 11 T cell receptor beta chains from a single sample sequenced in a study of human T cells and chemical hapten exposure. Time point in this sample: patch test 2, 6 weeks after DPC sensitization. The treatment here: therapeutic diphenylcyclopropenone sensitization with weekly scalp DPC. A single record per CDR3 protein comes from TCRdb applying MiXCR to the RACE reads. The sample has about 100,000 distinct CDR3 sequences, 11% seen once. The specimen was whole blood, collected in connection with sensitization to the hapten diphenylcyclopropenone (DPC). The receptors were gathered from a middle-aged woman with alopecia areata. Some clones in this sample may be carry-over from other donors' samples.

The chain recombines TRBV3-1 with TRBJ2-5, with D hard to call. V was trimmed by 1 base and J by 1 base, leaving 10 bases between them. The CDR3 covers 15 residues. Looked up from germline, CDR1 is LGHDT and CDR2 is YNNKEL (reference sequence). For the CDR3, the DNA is TGTGCCAGCAGCCAAGGACCCATCCTCCAAGAGACCCAGTACTTC. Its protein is CASSQGPILQETQYF.

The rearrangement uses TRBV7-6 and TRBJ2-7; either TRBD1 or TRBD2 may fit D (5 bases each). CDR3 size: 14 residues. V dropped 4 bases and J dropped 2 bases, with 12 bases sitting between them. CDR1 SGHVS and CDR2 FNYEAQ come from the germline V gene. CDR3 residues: CASSSPGAPYEQYF. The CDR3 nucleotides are TGTGCCAGCAGCTCCCCCGGGGCCCCCTACGAGCAGTACTTC. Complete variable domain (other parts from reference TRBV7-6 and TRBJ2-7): GAGVSQSPRYKVTKRGQDVALRCDPISGHVSLYWYRQALGQGPEFLTYFNYEAQQDKSGLPNDRFSAERPEGSISTLTIQRTEQRDSAMYRCASSSPGAPYEQYFGPGTRLTVT.

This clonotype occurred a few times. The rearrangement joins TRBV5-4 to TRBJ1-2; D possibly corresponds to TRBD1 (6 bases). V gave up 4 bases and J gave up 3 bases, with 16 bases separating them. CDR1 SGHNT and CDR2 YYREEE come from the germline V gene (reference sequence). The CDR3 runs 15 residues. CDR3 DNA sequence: TGTGCCAGCAGCCGGAGACAGGATGGTTACTATGGCTACACCTTC. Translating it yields CASSRRQDGYYGYTF.

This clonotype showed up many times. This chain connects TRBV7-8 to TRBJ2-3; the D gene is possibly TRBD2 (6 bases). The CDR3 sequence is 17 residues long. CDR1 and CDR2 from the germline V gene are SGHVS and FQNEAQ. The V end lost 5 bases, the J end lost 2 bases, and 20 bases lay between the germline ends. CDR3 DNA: TGTGCCAGCAGCCCCCGGGGAAGCGGGCCCAACACAGATACGCAGTATTTT. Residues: CASSPRGSGPNTDTQYF.

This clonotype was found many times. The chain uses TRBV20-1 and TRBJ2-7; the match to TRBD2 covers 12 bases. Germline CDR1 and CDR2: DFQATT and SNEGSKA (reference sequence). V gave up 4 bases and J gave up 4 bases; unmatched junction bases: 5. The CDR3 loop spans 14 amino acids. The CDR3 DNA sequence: TGCAGTGCTACCGGGACTAGCGGGCTTTACGAGCAGTACTTC. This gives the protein CSATGTSGLYEQYF.

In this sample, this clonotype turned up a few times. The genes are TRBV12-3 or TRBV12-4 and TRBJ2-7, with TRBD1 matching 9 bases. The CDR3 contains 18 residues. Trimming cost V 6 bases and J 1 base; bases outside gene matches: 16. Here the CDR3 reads CASRGNTGTGQRSYEQYF. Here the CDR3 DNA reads TGTGCCAGCAGGGGAAATACCGGGACAGGGCAACGTTCCTACGAGCAGTACTTC.

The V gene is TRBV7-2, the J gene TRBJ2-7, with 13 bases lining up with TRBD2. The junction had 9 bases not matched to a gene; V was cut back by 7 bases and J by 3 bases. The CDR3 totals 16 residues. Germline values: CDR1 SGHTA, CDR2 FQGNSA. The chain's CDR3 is CASTRGLAGMDYEQYF. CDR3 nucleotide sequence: TGTGCCAGCACCCGGGGACTAGCGGGAATGGACTACGAGCAGTACTTC.

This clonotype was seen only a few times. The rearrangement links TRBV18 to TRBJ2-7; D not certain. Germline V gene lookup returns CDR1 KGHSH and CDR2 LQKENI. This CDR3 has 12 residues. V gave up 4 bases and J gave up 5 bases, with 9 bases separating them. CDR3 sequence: CASSLNNDEQYF. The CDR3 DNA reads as TGTGCCAGCTCACTGAACAACGACGAGCAGTACTTC.

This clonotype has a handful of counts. In nucleotides, the CDR3 is TGCGCCAGCAGCCAAGAGCCCCAGAGTAATGAAAAACTGTTTTTT. It codes for CASSQEPQSNEKLFF. The chain joins TRBV4-1 to TRBJ1-4; D gene uncertain. The CDR3 runs to 15 residues. Trimming shortened V by 0 bases and J by 4 bases, and 9 bases separated the two germline ends. CDR1 MGHRA and CDR2 YSYEKL come from the germline V gene.

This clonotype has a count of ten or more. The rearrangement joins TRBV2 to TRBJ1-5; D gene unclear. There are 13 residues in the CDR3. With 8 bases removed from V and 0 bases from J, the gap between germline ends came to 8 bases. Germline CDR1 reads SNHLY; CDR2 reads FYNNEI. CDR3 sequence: CASSDYSNQPQHF. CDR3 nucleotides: TGTGCCAGCTCGGATTATAGCAATCAGCCCCAGCATTTT.

The CDR3: CASSVAFQGVGSEAFF. In nucleotides, the CDR3 is TGTGCCAGCAGCGTAGCTTTTCAGGGTGTGGGATCTGAAGCTTTCTTT. The chain couples TRBV9 to TRBJ1-1, with a possible D match to TRBD1 (5 bases). V was pared by 0 bases and J by 6 bases, with 18 bases between. This CDR3 is built from 16 residues. Germline CDR1 and CDR2: SGDLS and YYNGEE.